The present T cell receptor beta chain was sequenced within a study of PD-1 and CTLA-4 blockade in melanoma. Germline CDR1 MNHNY, CDR2 SVGAGI (reference sequence). The V end lost 5 bases, the J end lost 6 bases, and 12 bases lay between the germline ends. This CDR3 contains 13 residues. TCRdb's table, derived via immunoSEQ multiplex PCR, lists solely in-frame clones and lacks some. The profile shows 32,000 or so clones, about 89% of them singletons. The specimen comprised CD8+ T cells from peripheral blood, sampled before anti-PD-1 treatment. The source of this sequence is a human donor with melanoma. This rearrangement joins TRBV6-6 to TRBJ2-3; no definite D call. The CDR3 DNA reads TGTGCCAGCAGTCCGACCACCGCCGATACGCAGTATTTT. Translated: CASSPTTADTQYF.